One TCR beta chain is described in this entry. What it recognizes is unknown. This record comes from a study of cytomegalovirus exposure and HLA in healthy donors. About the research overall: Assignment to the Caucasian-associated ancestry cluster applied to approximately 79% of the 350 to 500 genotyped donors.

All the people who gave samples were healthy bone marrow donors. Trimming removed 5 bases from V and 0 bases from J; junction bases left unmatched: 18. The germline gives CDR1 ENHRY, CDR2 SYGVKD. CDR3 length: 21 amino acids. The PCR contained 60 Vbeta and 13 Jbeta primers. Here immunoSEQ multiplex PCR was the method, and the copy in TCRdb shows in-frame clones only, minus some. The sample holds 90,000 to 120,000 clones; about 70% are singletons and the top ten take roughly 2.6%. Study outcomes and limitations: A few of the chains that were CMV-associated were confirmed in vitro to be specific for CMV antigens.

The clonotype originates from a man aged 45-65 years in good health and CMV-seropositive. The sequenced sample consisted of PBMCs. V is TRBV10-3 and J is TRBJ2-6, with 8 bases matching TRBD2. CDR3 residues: CAISPRGGHASSDSGANVLTF. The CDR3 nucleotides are TGTGCCATCAGTCCACGGGGGGGCCACGCTTCTTCTGACTCTGGGGCCAACGTCCTGACTTTC.